The 22 T cell receptor beta chains listed next were all sequenced from one sample in a study of blood T cell repertoires in COVID-19. Here immunoSEQ multiplex PCR was the method, and the copy in TCRdb shows in-frame clones only, minus some. The data contain 60,000 to 90,000 clones, roughly 87% of them singletons. What was sequenced was peripheral blood. Receptors were obtained from a woman of 80 years or more with active or convalescent COVID-19.

This clone was detected a few times. The rearrangement links TRBV29-1 to TRBJ2-2; 9 bases agree with TRBD1. The trim removed 0 bases at V and 5 bases at J, leaving 1 base unmatched. Germline V gene sequence: CDR1 SQVTM, CDR2 ANQGSEA. The CDR3 is 14 amino acids. CDR3 protein: CSVEEDRGTGELFF. The CDR3 DNA reads TGCAGCGTTGAAGAGGACAGGGGAACCGGGGAGCTGTTTTTT.

The V call is TRBV10-1, the J call TRBJ2-3; 10 bases match TRBD2. The CDR3 runs 14 residues. Germline V gene sequence: CDR1 WNHNN, CDR2 SYGVQD (reference sequence). V shed 6 bases and J 4 bases; nucleotides not matched to a gene: 4. The DNA of the CDR3 is TGCGCCAGCAGGGCTAGCGGGAGTCCAGATACGCAGTATTTT. Its protein product is CASRASGSPDTQYF.

The rearrangement joins TRBV18 to TRBJ2-7; D is possibly TRBD1 (6 bases). This CDR3 is 14 amino acids long. From germline, CDR1 is KGHSH and CDR2 LQKENI. Trimming cost V 3 bases and J 2 bases, with 11 bases left between them. The CDR3 coding sequence is TGTGCCAGCTCACCGGGACACCCGACCTACGAGCAGTACTTC. It is translated as CASSPGHPTYEQYF.

The chain has TRBV14 and TRBJ2-5; 8 bases are a match to TRBD2. Germline V gene sequence: CDR1 SGHDN, CDR2 FVKESK. V lost 2 bases, J lost 2 bases, and 4 bases stayed unmatched. CDR3 length: 15 residues. The CDR3 loop reads CASSQHASGQETQYF. The CDR3 region has the DNA TGTGCCAGCAGCCAACATGCTAGCGGGCAAGAGACCCAGTACTTC.

The rearrangement links TRBV5-4 to TRBJ1-4, with TRBD1 as a possible D gene (6 bases). The CDR3 length is 15 residues. The V end lost 3 bases, the J end lost 2 bases, and 11 bases lay between the germline ends. Per the germline V gene, CDR1 is SGHNT and CDR2 is YYREEE (reference sequence). The CDR3 is CASSSGGGTNEKLFF. CDR3 nucleotides: TGTGCCAGCAGCTCCGGGGGGGGCACTAATGAAAAACTGTTTTTT.

The chain combines TRBV7-9 with TRBJ2-2; 8 nucleotides agree with TRBD2. The CDR3 is made up of 15 amino acids. The V and J ends lost 5 bases and 0 bases, in that order; junction bases with no gene match: 2. Germline V CDR1 and CDR2: SEHNR, FQNEAQ (reference sequence). In nucleotides, the CDR3 is TGTGCCAGCAGCCGTAGCGGGACGAACACCGGGGAGCTGTTTTTT. Protein sequence: CASSRSGTNTGELFF.

The chain is built from TRBV4-2 and TRBJ2-3, with 8 bases that match TRBD2. The CDR3 length is 16 residues. The ends lost 1 base at V and 3 bases at J; junction bases unmatched: 6. From germline, CDR1 is LGHNA and CDR2 YNFKEQ. The CDR3 protein is CASSQGGGPGTDTQYF. The CDR3 bases are TGTGCCAGCAGCCAAGGCGGGGGGCCCGGGACAGATACGCAGTATTTT.

J is TRBJ1-1 and V is TRBV11-3; 9 positions agree with TRBD1. Germline-derived CDR1 and CDR2 are SGHNT and YENEEA. The CDR3 consists of 12 residues. With V trimmed by 3 bases and J by 9 bases, 2 bases remained unmatched. This CDR3 reads CASSLGQGQAFF. In DNA, the CDR3 is TGTGCCAGCAGCTTGGGACAGGGACAAGCTTTCTTT.

About this clone: At the DNA level, this CDR3 is encoded by other sequences in the same sample as well. The genes are TRBV11-2 and TRBJ1-1; 9 nucleotides agree with TRBD1. The trim removed 3 bases at V and 5 bases at J, leaving 4 bases unmatched. The germline CDR1 and CDR2 sequences are SGHAT and FQNNGV. CDR3 length equals 14 residues. The CDR3 sequence: CASSFRQGGTEAFF. The CDR3 DNA reads as TGTGCCAGCAGCTTCCGACAGGGGGGGACTGAAGCTTTCTTT.

The chain joins TRBV25-1 to TRBJ2-3, with D unresolved. The germline gives CDR1 MGHDK, CDR2 SYGVNS. V lost 6 bases, J lost 6 bases, and 16 bases lay in between. The CDR3 loop spans 14 amino acids. CDR3 nucleotide sequence: TGTGCCAGCAGCTCCGAGAAGTTGCTCGATACGCAGTATTTT. It encodes CASSSEKLLDTQYF.

The chain has TRBV7-6 and TRBJ2-5; possibly TRBD1 for D (5 bases). CDR3 length: 18 amino acids. Germline V lookup: CDR1 SGHVS, CDR2 FNYEAQ. Between the trimmed V and J ends, which lost 7 bases and 4 bases, there was a span of 28 bases. The CDR3 DNA is TGTGCCAGCAATACCCCTCTGGGCGGCAGGGCGAGGCGAGAGACCCAGTACTTC. This gives the protein CASNTPLGGRARRETQYF.

CDR3 DNA: TGTGCCAGCAGCCGACAGGGGGGACTGACTGAAGCTTTCTTT. Amino acid sequence: CASSRQGGLTEAFF. J is TRBJ1-1 and V is TRBV14; 9 nucleotides agree with TRBD1. Germline CDR1 and CDR2: SGHDN and FVKESK. After removal of 4 bases from V and 5 bases from J, the junction contained 5 bases not matched to a gene. CDR3 length: 14 amino acids.

The chain links TRBV11-3 to TRBJ2-2, with a possible D match to TRBD2 (6 bases). Trimming removed 1 base from V and 6 bases from J, with 6 bases in between. CDR3 size: 13 residues. The germline V gene has CDR1 SGHNT and CDR2 YENEEA. CDR3 in amino acids: CASSLGGAGELFF. CDR3 coding DNA: TGTGCCAGCAGCTTAGGGGGGGCCGGGGAGCTGTTTTTT. Full variable domain (missing parts from reference TRBV11-3 and TRBJ2-2): EAGVVQSPRYKIIEKKQPVAFWCNPISGHNTLYWYLQNLGQGPELLIRYENEEAVDDSQLPKDRFSAERLKGVDSTLKIQPAELGDSAVYLCASSLGGAGELFFGEGSRLTVL.

This sequence joins TRBV11-2 and TRBJ2-7, with D tentatively TRBD2 (5 bases). The CDR3 spans 13 residues. Trimming stripped 5 bases from V and 6 bases from J, with 14 bases between. CDR1 is SGHAT, CDR2 FQNNGV, per germline. The CDR3 spells CASSREDWVEQYF. CDR3 sequence (DNA): TGTGCCAGCAGCCGAGAGGACTGGGTCGAGCAGTACTTC.

The J gene is TRBJ1-6, the V gene TRBV5-4; tentative D call: TRBD1 (6 bases). The CDR3 runs to 17 residues. Germline V gene lookup returns CDR1 SGHNT and CDR2 YYREEE (reference sequence). V dropped 3 bases and J dropped 4 bases, with 17 bases sitting between them. CDR3 nucleotides: TGTGCCAGCAGCTGGCGGGGGGCTAGGGCGTATAATTCACCCCTCCACTTT. Translation gives CASSWRGARAYNSPLHF.

V usage is TRBV6-2 or TRBV6-3 and J usage is TRBJ2-3, with D possibly being TRBD2 (5 bases). Germline V CDR1 and CDR2: MNHEY, SVGEGT. Trimming took 2 bases from V and 6 from J, leaving 9 bases between them. The CDR3 covers 13 residues. This CDR3 is CASSYTRLDTQYF. CDR3 coding DNA: TGTGCCAGCAGTTACACTAGGTTGGATACGCAGTATTTT.

The chain couples TRBV6-5 to TRBJ2-7; TRBD2 might be the D (5 bases). Trimming took off 7 bases at V and 4 bases at J, with 20 bases between the two ends. Per germline, CDR1 MNHEY and CDR2 SVGAGI. CDR3 size: 15 residues. The CDR3, as DNA: TGTGCCAGCACCCTCCGGATCGGGATGAGATACGAGCAGTACTTC. Residues: CASTLRIGMRYEQYF.

The chain recombines TRBV6-2 or TRBV6-3 with TRBJ1-1; 7 bases agree with TRBD1. CDR3 length equals 17 residues. V was pared by 2 bases and J by 0 bases, with 9 bases of the junction left unmatched. Per germline, CDR1 MNHEY and CDR2 SVGEGT. CDR3: CASSYKDRDFLNTEAFF. The DNA for the CDR3 is TGTGCCAGCAGTTACAAAGACAGGGACTTTCTGAACACTGAAGCTTTCTTT.

This clone has just a few counts. The genes are TRBV19 and TRBJ2-1; D call uncertain. Germline V gene sequence: CDR1 LNHDA, CDR2 SQIVND (reference sequence). The CDR3 extends over 13 amino acids. V was shortened by 3 bases and J by 6 bases, with 9 bases between the two germline ends. CDR3 bases: TGTGCCAGTAGTATCCACAGTTTCAATGAGCAGTTCTTC. Its translation: CASSIHSFNEQFF.

The chain is built from TRBV7-2 and TRBJ2-7; TRBD2 matches at 10 bases. The CDR3 has 15 residues. Germline V lookup: CDR1 SGHTA, CDR2 FQGNSA. V was pared by 5 bases and J by 0 bases, with 4 bases of the junction left unmatched. Here the CDR3 reads CASSRTSGDSYEQYF. The DNA for the CDR3 is TGTGCCAGCAGCCGCACTAGCGGGGACTCCTACGAGCAGTACTTC.

This clone appeared a single time. This chain links TRBV3-1 (or the pseudogene TRBV3-2) with TRBJ1-2, with 7 bases aligning to TRBD1. CDR1 and CDR2 from the germline V gene are LGHDT and YNNKEL (reference sequence). The CDR3 is made up of 15 amino acids. V lost 4 bases and J lost 3; bases outside the gene matches: 8. The CDR3 protein is CASSRRQGNDYGYTF. The CDR3 nucleotides read TGTGCCAGCAGCCGCCGACAGGGAAACGACTATGGCTACACCTTC.

This clone came up once. The chain employs TRBV6-1 and TRBJ2-5, with 8 bases fitting TRBD2. The CDR3 extends over 17 amino acids. CDR1 is MNHNS, CDR2 SASEGT, per germline. The V gene end was trimmed by 0 bases and the J gene end by 1 base; junction bases not matched to a gene: 7. CDR3 amino acids: CASSEAQGLGAQETQYF. CDR3 coding DNA: TGTGCCAGCAGTGAAGCGCAGGGACTAGGAGCCCAAGAGACCCAGTACTTC.